A single sample is the source of the 7 T cell receptor beta chains below, sequenced in a study of breast tumors, draining lymph nodes, adjacent tissues (dated by TCRdb to about 2016). The axillary draining lymph nodes of breast cancer patients were the source of the lymph node samples. Library construction relied on multiplex PCR. The sequencing machine was an Illumina HiSeq 2000. The public reads were run again by TCRdb, first through fastp at Q25 and then through MiXCR, and only productive beta chains were kept. CDR3 protein sequences are deduplicated, and each keeps its most common genes and DNA. The sample contains about 180,000 distinct CDR3 sequences, about 33% of them found a single time. Approximately 4.2% of the sample is in the top ten clones. Material: axillary lymph node tissue. Source of these receptors: a female donor with breast cancer. Some clones in this sample may be carry-over from other donors' samples.

This clonotype was counted ten times or more. The chain combines TRBV6-1 with TRBJ2-3; the D is unclear. Germline lookup yields CDR1 MNHNS and CDR2 SASEGT. The length of the CDR3 is 14 residues. V lost 6 bases and J 5 bases, leaving 15 bases between the germline ends. The CDR3: CASSDNPPGDTQYF. In DNA form, the CDR3 reads TGTGCCAGCAGCGACAATCCCCCTGGAGATACGCAGTATTTT.

This clonotype has at least ten counts. The rearrangement uses TRBV18 and TRBJ2-1; weak D call: TRBD1 (6 bases). Germline V gene data show CDR1 as KGHSH and CDR2 as LQKENI. This CDR3 contains 14 residues. V was pared by 3 bases and J by 2 bases, with 8 bases between. The CDR3: CASSPTGTYNEQFF. CDR3 coding DNA: TGTGCCAGCTCACCGACAGGAACCTACAATGAGCAGTTCTTC.

As concerns this clonotype: The missing conserved phenylalanine or tryptophan at the end of this CDR3 makes a read error likely. The chain uses TRBV9 and TRBJ2-7; 7 positions match TRBD1. Germline CDR1 is SGDLS and CDR2 is YYNGEE. The CDR3 extends over 13 amino acids. The CDR3 loop reads CAHHRDRPYEQYS. DNA of the CDR3: TGTGCTCACCACCGGGACAGACCCTACGAGCAGTACTCC.

The chain recombines TRBV7-6 with TRBJ2-1; TRBD2 matches 8 bases. CDR3 size: 18 residues. Trimming took 1 base from V and 3 from J; bases not matched to a gene: 11. Germline values: CDR1 SGHVS, CDR2 FNYEAQ. The CDR3 coding sequence is TGTGCCAGCAGCTTAGAAGGCGGCGGGGGGTTAATCTACAATGAGCAGTTCTTC. Its protein product is CASSLEGGGGLIYNEQFF.

The gene calls are TRBV24-1 and TRBJ1-1, with D maybe TRBD1 (6 bases). V was trimmed by 4 bases and J by 10 bases, leaving 12 bases between them. The CDR3 runs to 12 residues. Germline values: CDR1 KGHDR, CDR2 SFDVKD. CDR3 coding DNA: TGTGCCACCAGTGACCAGGGGCAATCAGCTTTCTTT. It translates to CATSDQGQSAFF.

The chain is built from TRBV19 and TRBJ1-1; unclear D gene. Per the germline V gene, CDR1 is LNHDA and CDR2 is SQIVND (reference sequence). The CDR3 runs 17 residues. The V gene lost 2 bases and the J gene lost 4 bases, with 20 bases spanning the gap. The CDR3 is CASSIWTGIGTLTEAFF. Here the CDR3 DNA reads TGTGCCAGTAGTATATGGACGGGGATCGGCACCCTCACTGAAGCTTTCTTT.

This clonotype was observed at least ten times. V is TRBV7-9 and J is TRBJ1-5; D remains unclear. Trimming cost V 1 base and J 2 bases, with 3 bases left between them. From germline, CDR1 is SEHNR and CDR2 FQNEAQ (reference sequence). CDR3 size: 13 residues. The CDR3 loop is CASSLDGNQPQHF. In DNA, the CDR3 is TGTGCCAGCAGCTTAGACGGCAATCAGCCCCAGCATTTT.